This entry concerns a single T cell receptor (beta chain). Between the trimmed V and J ends, which lost 5 bases and 5 bases, there was a span of 12 bases. The CDR3 has 13 amino acids. The germline V gene has CDR1 LNHDA and CDR2 SQIVND (reference sequence). Original methodology: Cell counts per sample came from amplifying reference gene primers. TCRdb's copy holds only in-frame clones and misses some; the assay was immunoSEQ multiplex PCR. That table gives V, J and clone size, and the DNA gave D and trimming. The table records approximately 250,000 clones, 80% to 95% of them present only once. This entry belongs to a study of blood T cell repertoires in COVID-19. Study background: Samples came from the United States, Italy and Spain, spanning acute and convalescent COVID-19.

Seattle patient enrollment occurred during active infection, with longitudinal follow-up thereafter. The clonotype originates from a man aged 25-45 years with COVID-19, enrolled during active disease. The V call is TRBV19, the J call TRBJ1-1, with a possible D match to TRBD1 (6 bases). What was sequenced was peripheral blood. The DNA for the CDR3 is TGTGCCAGTAGTTTGGGAGGGGGAACTGAAGCTTTCTTT. It translates to CASSLGGGTEAFF.